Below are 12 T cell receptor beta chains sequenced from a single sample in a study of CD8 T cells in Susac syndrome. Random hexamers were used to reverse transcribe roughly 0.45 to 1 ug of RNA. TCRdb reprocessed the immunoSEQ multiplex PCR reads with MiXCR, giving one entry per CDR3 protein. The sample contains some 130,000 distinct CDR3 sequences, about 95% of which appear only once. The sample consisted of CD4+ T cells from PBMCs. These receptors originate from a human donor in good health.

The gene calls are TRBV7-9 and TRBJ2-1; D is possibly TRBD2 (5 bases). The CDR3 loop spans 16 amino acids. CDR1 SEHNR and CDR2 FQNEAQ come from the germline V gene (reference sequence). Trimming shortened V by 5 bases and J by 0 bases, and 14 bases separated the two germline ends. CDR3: CASSTRTGRSYNEQFF. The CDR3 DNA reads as TGTGCCAGCAGCACCAGGACTGGCCGCTCCTACAATGAGCAGTTCTTC.

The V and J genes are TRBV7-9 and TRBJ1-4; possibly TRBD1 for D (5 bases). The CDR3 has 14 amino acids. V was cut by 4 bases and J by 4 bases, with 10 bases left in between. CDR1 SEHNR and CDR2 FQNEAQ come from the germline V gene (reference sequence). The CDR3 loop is CASSSQGINEKLFF. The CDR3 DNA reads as TGTGCCAGCAGCTCCCAGGGAATTAATGAAAAACTGTTTTTT.

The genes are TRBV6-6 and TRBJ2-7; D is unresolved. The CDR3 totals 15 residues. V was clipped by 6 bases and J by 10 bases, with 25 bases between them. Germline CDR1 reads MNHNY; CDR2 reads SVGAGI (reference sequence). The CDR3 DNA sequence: TGTGCCAGCAGCCCAGTTGGGGATAACGCGAGCCTACAGTACTTC. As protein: CASSPVGDNASLQYF.

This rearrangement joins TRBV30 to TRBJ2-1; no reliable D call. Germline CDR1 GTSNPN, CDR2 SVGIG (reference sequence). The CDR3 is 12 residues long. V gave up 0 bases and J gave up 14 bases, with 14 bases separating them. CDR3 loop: CAWSVSSRTKFF. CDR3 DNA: TGTGCCTGGAGTGTAAGCAGCCGGACGAAGTTCTTC.

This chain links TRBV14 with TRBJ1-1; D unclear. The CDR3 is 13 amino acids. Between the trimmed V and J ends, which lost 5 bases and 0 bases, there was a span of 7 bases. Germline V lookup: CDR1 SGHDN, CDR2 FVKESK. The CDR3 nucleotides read TGTGCCAGCAGCAAGGTTGTGAACACTGAAGCTTTCTTT. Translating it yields CASSKVVNTEAFF.

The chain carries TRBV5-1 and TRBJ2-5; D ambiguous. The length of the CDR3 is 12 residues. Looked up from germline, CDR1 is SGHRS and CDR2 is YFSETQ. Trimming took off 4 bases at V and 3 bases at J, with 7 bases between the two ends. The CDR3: CASSMHEETQYF. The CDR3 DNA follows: TGCGCCAGCAGCATGCACGAAGAGACCCAGTACTTC.

The CDR3 bases are TGCGCCAGCAGCCCGGACGAGGGTAGTAGCTATGGCTACACCTTC. It is translated as CASSPDEGSSYGYTF. The J gene is TRBJ1-2, the V gene TRBV5-1; D unresolved. The germline V gene has CDR1 SGHRS and CDR2 YFSETQ. The germline V and J ends were trimmed by 4 bases and 4 bases, with 17 bases remaining between them. The CDR3 contains 15 residues.

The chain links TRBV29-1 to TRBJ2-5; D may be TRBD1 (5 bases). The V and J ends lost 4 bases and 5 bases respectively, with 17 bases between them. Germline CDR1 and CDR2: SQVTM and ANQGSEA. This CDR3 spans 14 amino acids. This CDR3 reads CSVGPGWSQETQYF. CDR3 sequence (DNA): TGCAGCGTTGGGCCAGGGTGGTCCCAGGAGACCCAGTACTTC.

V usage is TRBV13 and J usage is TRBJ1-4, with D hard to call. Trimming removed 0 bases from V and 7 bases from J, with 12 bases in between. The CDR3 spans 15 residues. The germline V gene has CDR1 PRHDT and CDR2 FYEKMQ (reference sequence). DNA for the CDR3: TGTGCCAGCAGCTTAGGTGGCCCCCTCGTTGAAAAACTGTTTTTT. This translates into CASSLGGPLVEKLFF.

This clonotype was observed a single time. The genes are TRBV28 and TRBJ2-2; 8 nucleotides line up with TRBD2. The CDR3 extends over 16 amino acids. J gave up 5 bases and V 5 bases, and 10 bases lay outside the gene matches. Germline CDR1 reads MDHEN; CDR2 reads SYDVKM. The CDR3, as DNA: TGTGCCAGCAGTCCCGCCGGGACTAGGGGGACCGGGGAGCTGTTTTTT. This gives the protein CASSPAGTRGTGELFF.

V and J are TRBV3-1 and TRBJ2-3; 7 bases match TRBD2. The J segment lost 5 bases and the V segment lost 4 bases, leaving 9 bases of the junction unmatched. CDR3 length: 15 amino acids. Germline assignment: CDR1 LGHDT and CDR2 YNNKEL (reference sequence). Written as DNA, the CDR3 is TGTGCCAGCAGCCCTTCCGGGAGGCATAAAGATACGCAGTATTTT. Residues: CASSPSGRHKDTQYF.

In DNA, the CDR3 is TGTGCCAGTAGTATGGAAGTAGCGGACTACAATGAGCAGTTCTTC. It codes for CASSMEVADYNEQFF. The rearrangement uses TRBV19 and TRBJ2-1, with D possibly TRBD2 on 6 matching bases. V lost 3 bases, J lost 3 bases, and 12 bases lay in between. Germline V gene lookup returns CDR1 LNHDA and CDR2 SQIVND (reference sequence). The CDR3 contains 15 residues.